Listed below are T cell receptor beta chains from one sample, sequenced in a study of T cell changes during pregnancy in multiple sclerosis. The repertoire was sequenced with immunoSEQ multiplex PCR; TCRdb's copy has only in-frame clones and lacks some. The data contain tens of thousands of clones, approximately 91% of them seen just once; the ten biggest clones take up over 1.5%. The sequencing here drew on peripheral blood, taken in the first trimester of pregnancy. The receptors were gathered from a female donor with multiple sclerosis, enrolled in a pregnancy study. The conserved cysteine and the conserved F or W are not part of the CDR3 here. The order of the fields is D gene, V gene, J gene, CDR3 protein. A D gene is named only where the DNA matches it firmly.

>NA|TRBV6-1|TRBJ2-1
ASSAIVYNEQF
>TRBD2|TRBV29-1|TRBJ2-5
SVGWASGIAETQY
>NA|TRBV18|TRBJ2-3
ASSHPGGHTQY
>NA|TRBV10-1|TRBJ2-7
ASSDAGILEQY
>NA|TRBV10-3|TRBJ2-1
AISRDSWAEQF
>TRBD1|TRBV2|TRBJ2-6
ASSVDRAAGANVLT
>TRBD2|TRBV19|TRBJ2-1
ASSIDPAGGPLLQV
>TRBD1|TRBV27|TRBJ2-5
ASSSGTGPETQY
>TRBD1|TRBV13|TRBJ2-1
ASSLRAKATGDPLYYNEQF
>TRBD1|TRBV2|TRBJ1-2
ASSGTGSYGYT
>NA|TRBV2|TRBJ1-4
ASRAVEKLF
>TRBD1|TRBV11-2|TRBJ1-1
ASTGTGRGREAF
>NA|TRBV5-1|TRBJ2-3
ASSLLGGSTDTQY
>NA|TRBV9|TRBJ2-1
ASSVASNSINEQF
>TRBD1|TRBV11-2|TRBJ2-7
ASSLRGQGFVEQY
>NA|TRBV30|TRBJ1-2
AWNRDTLGYT
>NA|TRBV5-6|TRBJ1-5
ASSLQGRGNQPQH
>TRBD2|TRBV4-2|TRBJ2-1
ASSQDLAGGLSYNEQF
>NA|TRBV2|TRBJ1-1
ASHRVEAF
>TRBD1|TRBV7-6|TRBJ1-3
ASSRDSRNTIY
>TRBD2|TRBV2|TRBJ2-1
ASSASGSSYNEQF
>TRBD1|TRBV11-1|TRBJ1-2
ASSSAGTGNMGGYT
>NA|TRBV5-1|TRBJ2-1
ASRTAGGFGEQF
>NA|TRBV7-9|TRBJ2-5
ASSLGPAEEETQY
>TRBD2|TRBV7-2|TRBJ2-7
ASSWRGSGGYEQY
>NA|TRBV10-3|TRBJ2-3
ATRHATGGGTDTQY
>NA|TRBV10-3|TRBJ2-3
AISESSSSTDTQY
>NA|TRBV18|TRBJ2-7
ASSPLSHEQY
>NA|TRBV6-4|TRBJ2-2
ASSDSQEGSGELF
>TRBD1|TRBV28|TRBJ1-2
ASSTGGLGYT
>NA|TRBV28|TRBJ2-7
ASSSAQGTPYEQY
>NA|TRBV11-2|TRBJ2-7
ASSAEAVTIYEQY
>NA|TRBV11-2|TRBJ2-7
ASSLIEGAGSTYEQY
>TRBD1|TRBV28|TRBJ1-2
ASSFPSDRGLVGYT
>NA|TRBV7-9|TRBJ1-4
ASSLGISGSTNEKLF
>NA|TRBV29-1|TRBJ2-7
STGTHGGTEQY
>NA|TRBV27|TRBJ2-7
ASSRNTGKSYEQY
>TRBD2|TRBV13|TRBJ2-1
ASSLPGLAGYNEQF
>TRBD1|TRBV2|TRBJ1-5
ASKGQTNQPQH
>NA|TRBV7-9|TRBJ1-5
ASSSVGHSNQPQH
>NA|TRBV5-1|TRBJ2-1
ASSLEQSYNEQF
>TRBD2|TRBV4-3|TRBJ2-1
ASSQDGGRANEQF
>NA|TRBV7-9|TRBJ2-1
ASSWQGNNEQF
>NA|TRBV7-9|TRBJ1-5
ASSLGGVNQPQH
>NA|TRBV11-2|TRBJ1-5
ASSLDRGQPQH
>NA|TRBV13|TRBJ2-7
ASSLGAGARRQQY
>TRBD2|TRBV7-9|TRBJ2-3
ASSFFISSGDLTDTQY
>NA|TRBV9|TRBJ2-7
ASSPPPAASRTYEQY
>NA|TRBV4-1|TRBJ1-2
ASSNTGQRYGYT
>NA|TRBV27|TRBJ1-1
ASHVGALNTEAF
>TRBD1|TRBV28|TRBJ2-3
ASSFGTGDSTDTQY